This T cell receptor (beta chain) was sequenced for a study of spatial heterogeneity in lung cancer. Regarding the study as a whole: Tumor mutation counts were tracked by expanded intratumoral alpha and beta TCR counts. Sequencing reached an estimated coverage of tumor T cells that was only approximately 7% for alpha chains and roughly 12% for beta chains.

This clonotype was counted ten times or more. Its antigen is not known. Little can be read into the size of this beta chain, an off-target read in a library designed for alpha chains. Germline V gene lookup returns CDR1 DFQATT and CDR2 SNEGSKA (reference sequence). The trim removed 6 bases at V and 0 bases at J, leaving 15 bases unmatched. This CDR3 region has 19 residues. Described time point: sample taken at primary tumor resection. Sequencing covered unsorted whole RNA taken from tumor, nontumor lung or frozen PBMC. Individual TCR cDNA molecules each bore their own unique molecular identifier. TCRdb called the 5' RACE reads again in MiXCR, with one record for every CDR3 protein. Among about 1,500 distinct CDR3 sequences listed, approximately 9.8% were seen once.

The origin of this receptor is a female donor with early-stage non-small cell lung cancer. Sequences were derived from lung tumor tissue, sampled at surgery. The V gene is TRBV20-1, the J gene TRBJ2-1; 12 bases are a match to TRBD2. This CDR3 is CSANPPGLAGSSSYNEQFF. The CDR3 DNA follows: TGCAGTGCCAACCCACCGGGACTAGCGGGTAGTAGCTCCTACAATGAGCAGTTCTTC.